This T cell receptor (beta chain) emerged from a study of blood T cell repertoires in COVID-19. Background on the study: Sites in the United States, Italy and Spain provided acute and convalescent COVID-19 samples. The cDNA or gDNA used as material had been derived from T cells, B-cell-depleted T cells, or PBMCs.

In the original workflow: Quantification of nucleated cells was approximated via reference gene primer amplification. Produced via immunoSEQ multiplex PCR; TCRdb's table is partial and in-frame only. The DNA gave D and trimming, while V, J and clone size come from that table. The table includes 250,000 to 350,000 clones, about 91% detected once. The CDR3 has 14 residues. CDR1 and CDR2 from the germline V gene are SGHTA and FQGNSA. The V end lost 1 base, the J end lost 1 base, and 7 bases lay between the germline ends. This clonotype was sampled from a woman in her 30s who had recovered from COVID-19. Sequenced sample: peripheral blood. The gene calls are TRBV7-2 and TRBJ2-5; D gene ambiguous. CDR3 DNA sequence: TGTGCCAGCAGCTTAGAACAGTTCCAAGAGACCCAGTACTTC. Its translation: CASSLEQFQETQYF.